This section outlines one TCR beta chain sequence together with its context. Its antigen remains unidentified. Base quality data are lacking; no much larger clone is found one base away. The source of the sample is a study of blood T cell repertoires in COVID-19 (TCRdb year 2020). The study in broad terms: The collaborator samples originated in the United States, Italy and Spain and spanned the acute and convalescent phases of COVID-19. The material from the prospective study consisted of cDNA or gDNA derived from T cells, B-cell-depleted T cells, or PBMCs. Where HLA class I and class II types were available, the types were taken from metadata supplied by the sample provider, not from assay-based typing. The repertoires were released in a freely available public database meant as a resource for research on the immune response to SARS-CoV-2. The samples were drawn from the first 160 participants of the ongoing ImmuneRACE study and from 950 to 1,500 subjects provided by 6 global collaborators. The dataset comprised deeply sampled blood TCRbeta repertoires from subjects exposed to, actively infected with, or recovered from COVID-19. Nearly every sample came with metadata listing a de-identified subject ID, COVID-19 status, age in years and sex.

The research as a whole found: Clinical and demographic metadata were provided uncurated, with the amount varying by source and participant.

TCRbeta CDR3 regions were amplified from genomic DNA by means of the immunoSEQ Assay, a bias-controlled multiplex PCR. The authors processed their data as follows. The number of nucleated cells in each sample was estimated by amplification of reference gene primers within the assay. To quantify the absolute abundance of each unique TCRbeta CDR3 rearrangement, sequence reads were collapsed and filtered. For each sample, productive Simpson clonality was calculated as the square root of Simpson's diversity index over productive rearrangements. TCRdb carries this immuneACCESS record with in-frame sequences only. Its versions omit some clonotypes, under half of them owing to an unresolved V gene in the studies checked, with the rest unexplained. For V, J and clone size, that table is used; D and trimming come from the DNA. The sample records about 270,000 clones, about nine tenths of which are singletons. The ten largest make up roughly 2.6% of the sample.

Enrolling through a virtual design, the prospective study's participants ranged in age from about 18 to 89 years and lived across about two dozen United States geographic areas. In the prospective study, participants were assigned to cohorts based on the clinical history participants reported in a screening survey and a study questionnaire. Recovered participants in ImmuneRACE Cohort 3 were defined by two consecutive negative NP/OP PCR tests, clearance by a healthcare professional, or resolution of symptoms. In the prospective study, mobile phlebotomists collected whole blood, serum and a nasopharyngeal or oropharyngeal swab from each participant. Over a roughly two-month period, participants in the prospective study had the option of providing additional blood draws and questionnaires. Before DNA extraction, prospective study blood samples were shipped either frozen or at room temperature. Here V drops 5 bases and J drops 1 base, and the junction holds 5 bases not matched to any gene. Inclusive of the bounding cysteine and phenylalanine, the CDR3 is 14 residues long. CDR3 DNA is the only sequence kept; it has 42 bases, read in frame from the first base. The germline V gene encodes CDR1 SGHNT and CDR2 YENEEA.

The receptor was derived from a woman aged 18-29 years who had recovered from COVID-19. What was sequenced was PBMCs or T cells enriched from blood (not recorded which). The V and J segments used are TRBV11-3 and TRBJ2-7, with TRBD1 matching 7 junction bases. The CDR3 here reads CASSQTGFSYEQYF. The DNA sequence is given as TGTGCCAGCAGCCAGACAGGGTTTTCCTACGAGCAGTACTTC.